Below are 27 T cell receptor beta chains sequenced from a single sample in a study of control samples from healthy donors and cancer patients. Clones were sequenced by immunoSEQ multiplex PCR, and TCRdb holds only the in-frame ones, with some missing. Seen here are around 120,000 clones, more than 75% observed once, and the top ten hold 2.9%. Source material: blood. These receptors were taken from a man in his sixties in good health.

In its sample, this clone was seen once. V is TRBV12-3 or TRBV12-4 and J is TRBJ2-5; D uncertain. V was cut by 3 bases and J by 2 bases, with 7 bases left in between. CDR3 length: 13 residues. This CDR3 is CASSLWGQETQYF. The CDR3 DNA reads TGTGCCAGCAGTTTGTGGGGTCAAGAGACCCAGTACTTC.

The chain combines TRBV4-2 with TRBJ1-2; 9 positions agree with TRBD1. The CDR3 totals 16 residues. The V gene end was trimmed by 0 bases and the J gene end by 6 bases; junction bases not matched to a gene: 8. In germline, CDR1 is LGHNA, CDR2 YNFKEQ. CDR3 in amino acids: CASSQDISGTGNGYTF. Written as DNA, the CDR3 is TGTGCCAGCAGCCAAGATATTTCAGGGACAGGGAATGGCTACACCTTC.

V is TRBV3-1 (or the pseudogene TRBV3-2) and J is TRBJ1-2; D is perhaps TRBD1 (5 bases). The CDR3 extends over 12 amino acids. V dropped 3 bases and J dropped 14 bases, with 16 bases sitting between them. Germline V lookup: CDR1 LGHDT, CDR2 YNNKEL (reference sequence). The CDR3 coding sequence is TGTGCCAGCAGCCATCCGGCGGGGCAGGCGACCTTC. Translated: CASSHPAGQATF.

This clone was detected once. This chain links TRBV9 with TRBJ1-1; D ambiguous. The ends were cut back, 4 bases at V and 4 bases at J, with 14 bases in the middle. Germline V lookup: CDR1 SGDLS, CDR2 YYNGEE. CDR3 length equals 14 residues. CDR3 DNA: TGTGCCAGCAGCCCCCGACGGCGGACCACTGAAGCTTTCTTT. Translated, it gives CASSPRRRTTEAFF.

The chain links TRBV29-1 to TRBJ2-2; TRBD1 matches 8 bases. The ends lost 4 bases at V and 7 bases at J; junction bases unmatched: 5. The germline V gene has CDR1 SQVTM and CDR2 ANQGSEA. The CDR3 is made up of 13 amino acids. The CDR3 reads CSVAQGAGGELFF. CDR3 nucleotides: TGCAGCGTTGCCCAGGGGGCAGGCGGGGAGCTGTTTTTT.

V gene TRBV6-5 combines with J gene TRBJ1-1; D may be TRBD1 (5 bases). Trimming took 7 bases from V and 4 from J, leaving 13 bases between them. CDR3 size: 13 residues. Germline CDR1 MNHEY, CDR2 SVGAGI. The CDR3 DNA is TGTGCCAGCATTCCCTGGGGGAGCACTGAAGCTTTCTTT. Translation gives CASIPWGSTEAFF.

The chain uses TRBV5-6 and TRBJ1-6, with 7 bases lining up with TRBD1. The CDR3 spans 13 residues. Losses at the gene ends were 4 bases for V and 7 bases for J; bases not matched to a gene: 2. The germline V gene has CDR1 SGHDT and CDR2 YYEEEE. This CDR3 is CASSLTGNSPLHF. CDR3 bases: TGTGCCAGCAGCCTGACAGGGAATTCACCCCTCCACTTT.

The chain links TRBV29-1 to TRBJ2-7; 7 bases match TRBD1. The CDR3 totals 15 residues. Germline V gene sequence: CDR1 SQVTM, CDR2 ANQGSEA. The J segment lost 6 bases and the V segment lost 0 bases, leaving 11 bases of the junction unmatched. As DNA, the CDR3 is TGCAGCGTTGAAGAGCCCCGGGACAGTGGACTCGAGCAGTACTTC. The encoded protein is CSVEEPRDSGLEQYF.

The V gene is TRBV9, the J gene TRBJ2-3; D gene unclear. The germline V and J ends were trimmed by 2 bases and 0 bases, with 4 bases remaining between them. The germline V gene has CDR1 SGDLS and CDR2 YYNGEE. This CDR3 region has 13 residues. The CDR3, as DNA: TGTGCCAGCAGCGTGACCAGCACAGATACGCAGTATTTT. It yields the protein CASSVTSTDTQYF. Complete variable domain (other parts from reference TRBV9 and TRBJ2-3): DSGVTQTPKHLITATGQRVTLRCSPRSGDLSVYWYQQSLDQGLQFLIQYYNGEERAKGNILERFSAQQFPDLHSELNLSSLELGDSALYFCASSVTSTDTQYFGPGTRLTVL.

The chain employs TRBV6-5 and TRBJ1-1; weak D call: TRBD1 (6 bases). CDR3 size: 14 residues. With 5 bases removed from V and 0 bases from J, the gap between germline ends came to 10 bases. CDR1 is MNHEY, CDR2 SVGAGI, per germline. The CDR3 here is CASSRTAMNTEAFF. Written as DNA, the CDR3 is TGTGCCAGCAGTCGGACAGCAATGAACACTGAAGCTTTCTTT.

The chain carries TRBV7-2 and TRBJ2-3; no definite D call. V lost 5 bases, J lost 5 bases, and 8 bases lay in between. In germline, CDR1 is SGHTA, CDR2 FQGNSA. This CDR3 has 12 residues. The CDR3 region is CASSLLGDTQYF. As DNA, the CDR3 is TGTGCCAGCAGCCTCCTAGGAGATACGCAGTATTTT.

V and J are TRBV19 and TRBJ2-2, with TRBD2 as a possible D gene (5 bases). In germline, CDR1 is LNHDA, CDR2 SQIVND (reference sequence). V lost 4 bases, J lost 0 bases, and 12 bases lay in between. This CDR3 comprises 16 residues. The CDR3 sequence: CASSSGAAANTGELFF. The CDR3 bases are TGTGCCAGTAGTAGCGGAGCGGCAGCGAACACCGGGGAGCTGTTTTTT.

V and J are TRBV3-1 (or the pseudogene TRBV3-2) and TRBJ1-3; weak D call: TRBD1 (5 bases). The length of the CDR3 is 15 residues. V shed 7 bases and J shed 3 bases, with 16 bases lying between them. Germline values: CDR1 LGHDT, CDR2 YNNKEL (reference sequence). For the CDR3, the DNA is TGTGCCAGCAACGACCGGGGGGTGTATGGAAACACCATATATTTT. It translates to CASNDRGVYGNTIYF.

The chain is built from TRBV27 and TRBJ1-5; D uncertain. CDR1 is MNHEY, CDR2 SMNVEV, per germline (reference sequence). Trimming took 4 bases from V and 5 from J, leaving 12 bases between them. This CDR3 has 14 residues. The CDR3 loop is CASSYGPSYQPQHF. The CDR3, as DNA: TGTGCCAGCAGTTATGGACCCTCCTATCAGCCCCAGCATTTT.

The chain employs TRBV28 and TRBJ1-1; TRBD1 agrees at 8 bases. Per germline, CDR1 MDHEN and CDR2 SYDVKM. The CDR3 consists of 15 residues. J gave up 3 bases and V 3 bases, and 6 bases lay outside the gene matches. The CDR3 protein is CASSFRGRGDTEAFF. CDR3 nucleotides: TGTGCCAGCAGTTTCAGGGGGCGGGGGGACACTGAAGCTTTCTTT. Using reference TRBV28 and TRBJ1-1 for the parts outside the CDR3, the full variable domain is DVKVTQSSRYLVKRTGEKVFLECVQDMDHENMFWYRQDPGLGLRLIYFSYDVKMKEKGDIPEGYSVSREKKERFSLILESASTNQTSMYLCASSFRGRGDTEAFFGQGTRLTVV.

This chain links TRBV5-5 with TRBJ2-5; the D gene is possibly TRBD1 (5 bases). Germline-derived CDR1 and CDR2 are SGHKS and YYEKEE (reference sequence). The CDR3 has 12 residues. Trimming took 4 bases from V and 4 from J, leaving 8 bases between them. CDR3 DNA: TGTGCCAGCAGCATAGGGGTAGAGACCCAGTACTTC. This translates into CASSIGVETQYF.

Written as DNA, the CDR3 is TGTGCCAGCAGCCTTGGACAGGCTGACATTCAGTACTTC. Its translation: CASSLGQADIQYF. V is TRBV3-1 (or the pseudogene TRBV3-2) and J is TRBJ2-4; TRBD1 aligns across 7 bases. There are 13 residues in the CDR3. Germline V lookup: CDR1 LGHDT, CDR2 YNNKEL (reference sequence). Trimming took 4 bases from V and 8 from J; bases not matched to a gene: 5.

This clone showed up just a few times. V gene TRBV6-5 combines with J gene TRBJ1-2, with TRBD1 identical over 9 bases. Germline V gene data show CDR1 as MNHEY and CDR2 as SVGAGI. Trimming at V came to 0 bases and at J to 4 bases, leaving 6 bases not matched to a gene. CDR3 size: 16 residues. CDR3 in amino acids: CASSYSATGGAYGYTF. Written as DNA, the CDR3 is TGTGCCAGCAGTTACTCCGCGACAGGGGGGGCCTATGGCTACACCTTC.

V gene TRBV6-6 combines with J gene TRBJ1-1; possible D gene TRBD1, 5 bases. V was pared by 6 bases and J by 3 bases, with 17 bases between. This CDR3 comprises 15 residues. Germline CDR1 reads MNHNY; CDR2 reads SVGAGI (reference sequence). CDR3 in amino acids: CASRPPGQGDTEAFF. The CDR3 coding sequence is TGTGCCAGCAGACCGCCAGGGCAGGGCGACACTGAAGCTTTCTTT.

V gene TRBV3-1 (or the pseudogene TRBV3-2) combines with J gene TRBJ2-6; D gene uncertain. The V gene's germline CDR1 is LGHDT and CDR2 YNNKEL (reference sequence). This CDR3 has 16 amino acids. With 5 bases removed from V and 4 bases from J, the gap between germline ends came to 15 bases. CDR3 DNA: TGTGCCAGCAGCATAGGGATAACCGCCGGGGCCAACGTCCTGACTTTC. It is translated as CASSIGITAGANVLTF.

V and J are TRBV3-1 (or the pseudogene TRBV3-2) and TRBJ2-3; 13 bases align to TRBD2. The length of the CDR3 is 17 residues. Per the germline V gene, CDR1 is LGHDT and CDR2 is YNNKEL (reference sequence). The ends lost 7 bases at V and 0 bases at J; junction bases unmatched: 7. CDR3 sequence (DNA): TGTGCCAGCACCATGACTAGCGGGGGGCCGAGCACAGATACGCAGTATTTT. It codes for CASTMTSGGPSTDTQYF.

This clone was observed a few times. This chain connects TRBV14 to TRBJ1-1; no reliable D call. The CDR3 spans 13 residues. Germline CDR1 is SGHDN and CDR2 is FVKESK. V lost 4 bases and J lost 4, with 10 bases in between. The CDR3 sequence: CASSLQEVTEAFF. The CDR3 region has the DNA TGTGCCAGCAGCCTCCAGGAGGTCACTGAAGCTTTCTTT.

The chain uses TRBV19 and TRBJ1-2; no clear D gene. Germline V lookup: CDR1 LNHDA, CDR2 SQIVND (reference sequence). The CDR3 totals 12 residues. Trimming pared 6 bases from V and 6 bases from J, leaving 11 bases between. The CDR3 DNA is TGTGCCAGTAGCCCCCCGTCACATGGCTACACCTTC. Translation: CASSPPSHGYTF.

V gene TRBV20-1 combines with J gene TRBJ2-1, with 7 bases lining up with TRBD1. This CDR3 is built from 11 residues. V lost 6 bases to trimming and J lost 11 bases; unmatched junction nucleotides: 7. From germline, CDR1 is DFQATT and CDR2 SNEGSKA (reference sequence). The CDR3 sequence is CSAQTGFKQFF. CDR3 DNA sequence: TGCAGTGCACAGACAGGGTTTAAGCAGTTCTTC.

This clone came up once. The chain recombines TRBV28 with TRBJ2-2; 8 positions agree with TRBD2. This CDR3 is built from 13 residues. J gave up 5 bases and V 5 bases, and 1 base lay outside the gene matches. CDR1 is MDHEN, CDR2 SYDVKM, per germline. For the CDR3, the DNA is TGTGCCAGCAGTGCGGGGGGAACCGGGGAGCTGTTTTTT. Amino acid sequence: CASSAGGTGELFF.

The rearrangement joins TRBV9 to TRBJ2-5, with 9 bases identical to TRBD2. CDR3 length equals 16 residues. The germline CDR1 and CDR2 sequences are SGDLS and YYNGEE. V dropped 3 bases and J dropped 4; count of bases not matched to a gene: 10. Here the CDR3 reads CASSAEGAGGGETQYF. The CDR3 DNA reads TGTGCCAGCAGCGCAGAGGGAGCGGGGGGAGGAGAGACCCAGTACTTC.

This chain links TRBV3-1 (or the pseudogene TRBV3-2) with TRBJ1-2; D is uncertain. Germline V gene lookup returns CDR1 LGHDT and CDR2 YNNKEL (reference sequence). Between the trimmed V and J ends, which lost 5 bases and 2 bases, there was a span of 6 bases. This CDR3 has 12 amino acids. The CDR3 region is CASSYGNYGYTF. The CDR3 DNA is TGTGCCAGCAGCTATGGGAACTATGGCTACACCTTC.